This is a list of T cell receptor beta chains from one sample in a study of T cell responses to AZD1222 COVID-19 vaccine. Only in-frame clones appear in the TCRdb table, and some are missing; sequencing was by immunoSEQ multiplex PCR. This table holds roughly 150,000 clones, about 91% found once. The sequencing here drew on peripheral blood, taken on day 0 of AZD1222 vaccination. The receptor source for this set is an adult in good health. The conserved cysteine and the conserved F or W are not part of the CDR3 here. Each record gives: V gene, clone size, CDR3 protein. Clone size is stated in some rows and not others, as once, few, many or a class when expanded.

v_gene: TRBV6-5
abundance: -
CDR3aa: ASSSTATNEKLF

v_gene: TRBV28
abundance: -
CDR3aa: ASSIGTGRGKLF

v_gene: TRBV6-1
abundance: -
CDR3aa: ASSEIGRVNTGELF

v_gene: TRBV18
abundance: -
CDR3aa: ASSSQNSNQPQH

v_gene: TRBV6-2/TRBV6-3
abundance: -
CDR3aa: ASSYSRKEAF

v_gene: TRBV27
abundance: -
CDR3aa: ASSLRQRTDTQY

v_gene: TRBV19
abundance: -
CDR3aa: ASSTVTGNGYT

v_gene: TRBV28
abundance: -
CDR3aa: ASSSFQGTATGELF

v_gene: TRBV3-1/TRBV3-2
abundance: once
CDR3aa: ASSRAGTEAF

v_gene: TRBV7-8
abundance: once
CDR3aa: ASSLVRGRSGNTIY

v_gene: TRBV27
abundance: -
CDR3aa: ASSLSRVGALETQY

v_gene: TRBV7-9
abundance: -
CDR3aa: ASSLVGAREQY